A single sample gave rise to the 3 T cell receptor beta chains below, sequenced in a study of blood T cell repertoires in COVID-19. The data were produced by immunoSEQ multiplex PCR, yet TCRdb's version contains in-frame clones alone and is incomplete. The sample consists of 430,000 or so clones, roughly 90% of them appearing once. Sequenced material: PBMCs or T cells enriched from blood (not recorded which). The source of these receptors is a woman aged 35 to 49 who had recovered from COVID-19.

V gene TRBV11-3 combines with J gene TRBJ1-1, with D perhaps matching TRBD1 (6 bases). Germline CDR1 is SGHNT and CDR2 is YENEEA. The CDR3 totals 12 residues. The V gene lost 5 bases and the J gene lost 8 bases, with 12 bases spanning the gap. CDR3 in DNA: TGTGCCAGCAGCACTGCAGGGGAGGAAGCTTTCTTT. Amino acids: CASSTAGEEAFF.

The chain joins TRBV30 to TRBJ2-1, with a tentative D call TRBD1 (5 bases). The ends were cut back, 1 base at V and 8 bases at J, with 9 bases in the middle. Looked up from germline, CDR1 is GTSNPN and CDR2 is SVGIG (reference sequence). The CDR3 covers 12 residues. The CDR3 spells CAWSEQVHEQFF. Written as DNA, the CDR3 is TGTGCCTGGAGTGAACAGGTTCATGAGCAGTTCTTC.

V usage is TRBV19 and J usage is TRBJ2-7; D unclear. The CDR3 is made up of 15 amino acids. Trimming stripped 5 bases from V and 0 bases from J, with 14 bases between. The germline CDR1 and CDR2 sequences are LNHDA and SQIVND (reference sequence). CDR3 nucleotides: TGTGCCAGTAGTGAAGTAGCTCATAGCTCCTACGAGCAGTACTTC. Its translation is CASSEVAHSSYEQYF. Looking up the rest from reference TRBV19 and TRBJ2-7 gives the full variable domain: DGGITQSPKYLFRKEGQNVTLSCEQNLNHDAMYWYRQDPGQGLRLIYYSQIVNDFQKGDIAEGYSVSREKKESFPLTVTSAQKNPTAFYLCASSEVAHSSYEQYFGPGTRLTVT.